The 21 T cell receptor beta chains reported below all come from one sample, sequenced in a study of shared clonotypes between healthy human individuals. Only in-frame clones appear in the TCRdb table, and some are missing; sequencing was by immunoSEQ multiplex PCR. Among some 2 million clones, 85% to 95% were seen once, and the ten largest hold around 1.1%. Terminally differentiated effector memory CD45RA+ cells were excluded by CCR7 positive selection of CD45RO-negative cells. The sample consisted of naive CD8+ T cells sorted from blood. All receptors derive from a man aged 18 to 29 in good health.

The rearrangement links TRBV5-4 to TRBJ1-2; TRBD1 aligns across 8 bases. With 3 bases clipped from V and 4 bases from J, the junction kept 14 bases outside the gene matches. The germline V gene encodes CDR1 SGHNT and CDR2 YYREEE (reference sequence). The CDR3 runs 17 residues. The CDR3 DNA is TGTGCCAGCAGCTCGAAGGATACAGGGGGACCTTTCTATGGCTACACCTTC. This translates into CASSSKDTGGPFYGYTF.

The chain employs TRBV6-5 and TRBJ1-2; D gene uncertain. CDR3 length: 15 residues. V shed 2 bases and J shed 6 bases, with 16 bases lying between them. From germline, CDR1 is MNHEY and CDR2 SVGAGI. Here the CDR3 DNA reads TGTGCCAGCAGTTACAACCACTTCGGGCAGAATGGCTACACCTTC. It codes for CASSYNHFGQNGYTF.

CDR3 in DNA: TGCAGCGTTGGAGGCAGTTATGCTAACTATGGCTACACCTTC. Protein sequence: CSVGGSYANYGYTF. The V and J genes are TRBV29-1 and TRBJ1-2, with unresolved D. Deletions cut 4 bases from V and 0 bases from J, with 12 bases between. The CDR3 length is 14 residues. CDR1 is SQVTM, CDR2 ANQGSEA, per germline.

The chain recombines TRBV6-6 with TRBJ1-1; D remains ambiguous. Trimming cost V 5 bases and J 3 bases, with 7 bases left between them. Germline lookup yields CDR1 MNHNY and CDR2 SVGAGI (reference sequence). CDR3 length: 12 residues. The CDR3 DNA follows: TGTGCCAGCAGTCTCATCGACACTGAAGCTTTCTTT. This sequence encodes CASSLIDTEAFF.

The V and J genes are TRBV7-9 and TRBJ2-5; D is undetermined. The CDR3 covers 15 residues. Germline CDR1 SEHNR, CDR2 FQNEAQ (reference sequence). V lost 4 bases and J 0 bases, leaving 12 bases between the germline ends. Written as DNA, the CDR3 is TGTGCCAGCAGCTCGCAACGCGGCGACCAAGAGACCCAGTACTTC. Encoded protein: CASSSQRGDQETQYF.

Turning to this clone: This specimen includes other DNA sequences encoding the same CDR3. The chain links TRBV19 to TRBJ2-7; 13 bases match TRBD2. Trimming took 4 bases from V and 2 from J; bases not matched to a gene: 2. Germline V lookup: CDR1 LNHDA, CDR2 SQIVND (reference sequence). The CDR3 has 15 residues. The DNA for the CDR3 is TGTGCCAGTAGTACTGGACTAGCGGGGGCCTACGAGCAGTACTTC. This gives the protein CASSTGLAGAYEQYF. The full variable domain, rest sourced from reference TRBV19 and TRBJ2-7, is DGGITQSPKYLFRKEGQNVTLSCEQNLNHDAMYWYRQDPGQGLRLIYYSQIVNDFQKGDIAEGYSVSREKKESFPLTVTSAQKNPTAFYLCASSTGLAGAYEQYFGPGTRLTVT.

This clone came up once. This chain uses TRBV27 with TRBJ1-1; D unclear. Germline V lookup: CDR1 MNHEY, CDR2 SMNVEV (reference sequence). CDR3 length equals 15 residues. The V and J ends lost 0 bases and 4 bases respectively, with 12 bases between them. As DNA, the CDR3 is TGTGCCAGCAGTTTATCGGCGAATCGTGGCACTGAAGCTTTCTTT. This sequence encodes CASSLSANRGTEAFF.

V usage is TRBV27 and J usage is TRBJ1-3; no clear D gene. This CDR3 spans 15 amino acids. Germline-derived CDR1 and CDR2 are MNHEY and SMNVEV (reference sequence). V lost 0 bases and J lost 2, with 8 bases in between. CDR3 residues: CASSLSPIPGNTIYF. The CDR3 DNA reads TGTGCCAGCAGTTTATCCCCGATCCCTGGAAACACCATATATTTT.

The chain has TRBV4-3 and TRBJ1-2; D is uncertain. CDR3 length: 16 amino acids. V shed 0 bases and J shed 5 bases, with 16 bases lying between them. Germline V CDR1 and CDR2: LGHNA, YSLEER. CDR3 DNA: TGCGCCAGCAGCCAAGACCGCGTGTCAGGATGGTATGGCTACACCTTC. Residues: CASSQDRVSGWYGYTF.

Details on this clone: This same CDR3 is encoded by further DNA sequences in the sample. The CDR3 here is CASSVGSFTDTQYF. CDR3 nucleotide sequence: TGTGCCAGCAGCGTAGGCTCCTTCACAGATACGCAGTATTTT. The chain links TRBV9 to TRBJ2-3; D gene uncertain. The CDR3 is 14 residues long. V was shortened by 0 bases and J by 2 bases, with 7 bases between the two germline ends. Germline CDR1 is SGDLS and CDR2 is YYNGEE.

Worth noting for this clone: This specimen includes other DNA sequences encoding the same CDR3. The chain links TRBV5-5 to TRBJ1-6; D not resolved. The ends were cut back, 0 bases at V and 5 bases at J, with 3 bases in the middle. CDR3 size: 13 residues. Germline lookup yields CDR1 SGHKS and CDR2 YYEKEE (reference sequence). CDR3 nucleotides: TGTGCCAGCAGCTTGGACCATAATTCACCCCTCCACTTT. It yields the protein CASSLDHNSPLHF.

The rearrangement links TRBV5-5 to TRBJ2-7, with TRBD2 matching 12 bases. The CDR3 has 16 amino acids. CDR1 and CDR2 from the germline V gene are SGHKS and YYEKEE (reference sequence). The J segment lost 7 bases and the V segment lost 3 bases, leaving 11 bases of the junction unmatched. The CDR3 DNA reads TGTGCCAGCAGCTCCCCTCTAGCGGGAGGGCCTCTTGAGCAGTACTTC. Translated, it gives CASSSPLAGGPLEQYF.

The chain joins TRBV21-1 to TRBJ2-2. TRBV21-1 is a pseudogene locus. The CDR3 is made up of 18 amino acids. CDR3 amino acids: CASRPRASGRSFAGELFF. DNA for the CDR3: TGTGCCAGCAGACCCCGCGCCAGTGGAAGATCTTTTGCCGGGGAGCTGTTTTTT.

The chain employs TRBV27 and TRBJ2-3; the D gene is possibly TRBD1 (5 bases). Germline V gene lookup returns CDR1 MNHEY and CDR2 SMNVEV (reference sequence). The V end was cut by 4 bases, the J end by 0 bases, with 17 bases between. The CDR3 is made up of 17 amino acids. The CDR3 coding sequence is TGTGCCAGCAGTTCACTAATGCCCCAGGGTAGCACAGATACGCAGTATTTT. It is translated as CASSSLMPQGSTDTQYF.

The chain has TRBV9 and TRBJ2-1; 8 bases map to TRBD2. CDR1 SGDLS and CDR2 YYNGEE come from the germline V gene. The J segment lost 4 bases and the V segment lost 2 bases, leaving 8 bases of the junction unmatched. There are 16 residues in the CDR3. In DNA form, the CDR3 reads TGTGCCAGCAGCGTTACGACGGGACTAGGGTACAATGAGCAGTTCTTC. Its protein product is CASSVTTGLGYNEQFF. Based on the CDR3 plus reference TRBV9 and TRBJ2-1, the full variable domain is DSGVTQTPKHLITATGQRVTLRCSPRSGDLSVYWYQQSLDQGLQFLIQYYNGEERAKGNILERFSAQQFPDLHSELNLSSLELGDSALYFCASSVTTGLGYNEQFFGPGTRLTVL.

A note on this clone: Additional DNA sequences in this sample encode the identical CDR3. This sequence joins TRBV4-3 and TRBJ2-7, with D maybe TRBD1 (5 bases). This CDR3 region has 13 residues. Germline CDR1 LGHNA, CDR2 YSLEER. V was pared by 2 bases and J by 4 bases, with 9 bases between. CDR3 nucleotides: TGCGCCAGCAGCCAATCTCAGGGTTACGAGCAGTACTTC. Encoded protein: CASSQSQGYEQYF.

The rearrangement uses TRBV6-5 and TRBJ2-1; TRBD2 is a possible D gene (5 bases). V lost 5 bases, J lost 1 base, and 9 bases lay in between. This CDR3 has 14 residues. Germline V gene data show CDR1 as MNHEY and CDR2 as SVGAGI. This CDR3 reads CASSASGSYNEQFF. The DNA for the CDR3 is TGTGCCAGCAGTGCCTCGGGGTCCTACAATGAGCAGTTCTTC.

CDR3 amino acids: CASSFYAGGMETQYF. CDR3 sequence (DNA): TGTGCCAGCAGCTTCTACGCAGGGGGCATGGAGACCCAGTACTTC. This chain connects TRBV5-6 to TRBJ2-5; 8 nucleotides match TRBD1. V dropped 2 bases and J dropped 5; count of bases not matched to a gene: 8. This CDR3 has 15 amino acids. Germline CDR1 SGHDT, CDR2 YYEEEE.

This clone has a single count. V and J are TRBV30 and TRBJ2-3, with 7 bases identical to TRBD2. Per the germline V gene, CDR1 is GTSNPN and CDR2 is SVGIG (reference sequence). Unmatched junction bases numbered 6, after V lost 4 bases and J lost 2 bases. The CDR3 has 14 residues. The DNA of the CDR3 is TGTGCCTGGATCCGACTAGCAGCCACAGATACGCAGTATTTT. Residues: CAWIRLAATDTQYF.

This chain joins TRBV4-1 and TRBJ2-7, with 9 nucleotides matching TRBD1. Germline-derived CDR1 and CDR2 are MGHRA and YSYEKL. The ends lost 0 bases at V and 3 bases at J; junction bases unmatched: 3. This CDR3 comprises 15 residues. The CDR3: CASSQDKDRGYEQYF. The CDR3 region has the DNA TGCGCCAGCAGCCAAGACAAGGACAGGGGCTACGAGCAGTACTTC.

CDR3 in amino acids: CASSLSPGQRGSDFF. The CDR3 DNA follows: TGTGCCAGCAGTTTATCCCCGGGACAGAGGGGGTCGGATTTCTTT. The chain has TRBV27 and TRBJ1-1; TRBD1 matches at 7 bases. V gave up 0 bases and J gave up 13 bases; unmatched junction bases: 14. CDR1 is MNHEY, CDR2 SMNVEV, per germline (reference sequence). The CDR3 covers 15 residues.